One sample yielded the 6 T cell receptor beta chains listed below, sequenced in a study of blood T cell repertoires in COVID-19. Method: immunoSEQ multiplex PCR; TCRdb's copy keeps in-frame clones and lacks some. The sample includes some 40,000 clones, approximately 80% of them seen just once. Sequencing used peripheral blood. These receptors all stem from a man aged 55-75 years in a cohort sampled during active COVID-19.

The V gene is TRBV5-5, the J gene TRBJ2-5; D might be TRBD2 (6 bases). The V gene's germline CDR1 is SGHKS and CDR2 YYEKEE (reference sequence). The CDR3 is made up of 15 amino acids. V was pared by 0 bases and J by 5 bases, with 14 bases between. The CDR3 region is CASSLGGVLGETQYF. The CDR3, as DNA: TGTGCCAGCAGCTTGGGCGGGGTCTTAGGGGAGACCCAGTACTTC. Full variable domain (missing parts from reference TRBV5-5 and TRBJ2-5): DAGVTQSPTHLIKTRGQQVTLRCSPISGHKSVSWYQQVLGQGPQFIFQYYEKEERGRGNFPDRFSARQFPNYSSELNVNALLLGDSALYLCASSLGGVLGETQYFGPGTRLLVL.

The chain has TRBV7-2 and TRBJ2-7; weak D call: TRBD1 (6 bases). The CDR3 is made up of 14 amino acids. Germline V CDR1 and CDR2: SGHTA, FQGNSA. V lost 2 bases and J 2 bases, leaving 10 bases between the germline ends. The CDR3 is CASSLNDRTYEQYF. The CDR3 DNA reads TGTGCCAGCAGCTTAAACGACAGGACCTACGAGCAGTACTTC.

The chain employs TRBV16 and TRBJ1-1, with D possibly matching TRBD1 (6 bases). CDR3 length equals 14 residues. V was cut by 0 bases and J by 4 bases, with 9 bases left in between. Germline CDR1 KGHSY, CDR2 FQNENV. The CDR3 sequence: CASSQSGGLTEAFF. CDR3 bases: TGTGCCAGCAGCCAATCAGGGGGTCTCACTGAAGCTTTCTTT.

The V call is TRBV14, the J call TRBJ1-6; weak D call: TRBD1 (5 bases). The germline V gene encodes CDR1 SGHDN and CDR2 FVKESK. This CDR3 spans 15 amino acids. Trimming stripped 0 bases from V and 9 bases from J, with 12 bases between. The CDR3 loop is CASSQDQGLFSPLHF. The CDR3 DNA reads TGTGCCAGCAGCCAAGATCAGGGACTTTTTTCACCCCTCCACTTT.

V usage is TRBV6-5 and J usage is TRBJ1-2; 10 bases line up with TRBD1. Germline-derived CDR1 and CDR2 are MNHEY and SVGAGI. This CDR3 has 13 residues. V shed 4 bases and J 7 bases; nucleotides not matched to a gene: 3. CDR3 sequence: CASSSGQGFGYTF. The CDR3 DNA follows: TGTGCCAGCAGTTCGGGACAGGGGTTTGGCTACACCTTC.

CDR3 DNA sequence: TGCGCCACTTCAGCGGGGGGCCCTTACGAGCAGTACTTC. Translated, it gives CATSAGGPYEQYF. This chain uses TRBV10-2 with TRBJ2-7; TRBD2 aligns across 9 bases. Germline CDR1 is WSHSY and CDR2 is SAAADI. Trimming took 10 bases from V and 4 from J; bases not matched to a gene: 8. The CDR3 sequence is 13 residues long.